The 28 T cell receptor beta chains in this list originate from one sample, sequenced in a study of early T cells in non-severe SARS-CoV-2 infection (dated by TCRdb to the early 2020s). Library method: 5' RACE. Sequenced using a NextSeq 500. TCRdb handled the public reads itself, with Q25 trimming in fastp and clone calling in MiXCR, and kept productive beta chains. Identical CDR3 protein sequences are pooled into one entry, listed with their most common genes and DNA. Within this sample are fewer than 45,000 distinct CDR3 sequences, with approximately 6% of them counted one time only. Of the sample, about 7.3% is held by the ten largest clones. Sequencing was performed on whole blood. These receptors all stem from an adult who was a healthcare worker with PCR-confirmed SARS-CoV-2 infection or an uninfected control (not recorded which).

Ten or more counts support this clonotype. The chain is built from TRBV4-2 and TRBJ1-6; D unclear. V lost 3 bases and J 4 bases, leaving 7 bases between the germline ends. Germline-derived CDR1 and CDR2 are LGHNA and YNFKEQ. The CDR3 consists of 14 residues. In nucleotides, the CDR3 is TGTGCCAGCAGCCATAGGAGTTATAATTCACCCCTCCACTTT. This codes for CASSHRSYNSPLHF.

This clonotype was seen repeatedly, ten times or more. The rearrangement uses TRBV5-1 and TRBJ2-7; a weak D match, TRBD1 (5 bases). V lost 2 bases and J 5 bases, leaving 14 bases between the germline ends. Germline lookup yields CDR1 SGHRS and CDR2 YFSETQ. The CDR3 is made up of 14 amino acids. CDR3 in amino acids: CASSFSQGGHEQYF. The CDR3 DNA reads TGCGCCAGCAGCTTCTCGCAGGGTGGTCACGAGCAGTACTTC.

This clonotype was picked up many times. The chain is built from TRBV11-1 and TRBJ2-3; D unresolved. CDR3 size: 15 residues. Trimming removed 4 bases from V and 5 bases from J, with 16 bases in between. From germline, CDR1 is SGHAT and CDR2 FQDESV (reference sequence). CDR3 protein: CASSSEGLARDTQYF. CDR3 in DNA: TGTGCCAGCAGCTCTGAAGGCCTGGCGAGAGATACGCAGTATTTT.

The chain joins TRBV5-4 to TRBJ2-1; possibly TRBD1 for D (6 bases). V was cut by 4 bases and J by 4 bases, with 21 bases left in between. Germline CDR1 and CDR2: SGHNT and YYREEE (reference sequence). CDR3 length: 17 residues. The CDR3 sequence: CASSAGTDRLLYNEQFF. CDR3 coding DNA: TGTGCCAGCAGCGCTGGGACGGACAGACTATTATACAATGAGCAGTTCTTC.

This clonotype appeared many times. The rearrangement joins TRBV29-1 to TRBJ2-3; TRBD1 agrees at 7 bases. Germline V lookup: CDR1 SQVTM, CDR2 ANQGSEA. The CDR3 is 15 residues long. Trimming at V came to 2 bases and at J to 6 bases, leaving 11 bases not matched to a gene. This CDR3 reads CSVESTGLTKDTQYF. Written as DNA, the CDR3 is TGCAGCGTTGAATCGACAGGGCTCACCAAGGATACGCAGTATTTT.

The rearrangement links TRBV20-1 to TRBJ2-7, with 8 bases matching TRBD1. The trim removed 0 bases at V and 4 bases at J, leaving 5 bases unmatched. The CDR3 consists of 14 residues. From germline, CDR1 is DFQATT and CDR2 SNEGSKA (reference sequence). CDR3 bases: TGCAGTGCTAGAGACCGGGACAGGCTGTACGAGCAGTACTTC. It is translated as CSARDRDRLYEQYF.

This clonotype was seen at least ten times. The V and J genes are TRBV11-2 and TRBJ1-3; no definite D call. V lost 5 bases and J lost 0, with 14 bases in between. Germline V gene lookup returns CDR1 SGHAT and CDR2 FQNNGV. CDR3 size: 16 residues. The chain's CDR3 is CASSQATISSGNTIYF. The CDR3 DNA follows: TGTGCCAGCAGCCAAGCGACAATCAGCTCTGGAAACACCATATATTTT.

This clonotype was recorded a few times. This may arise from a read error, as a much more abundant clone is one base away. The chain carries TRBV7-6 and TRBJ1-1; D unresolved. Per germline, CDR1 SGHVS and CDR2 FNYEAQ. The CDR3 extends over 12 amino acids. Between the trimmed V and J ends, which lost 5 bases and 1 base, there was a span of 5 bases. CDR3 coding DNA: TGTGCCAGCAGCCGGGGGAACACTGAAGCTTTCTTT. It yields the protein CASSRGNTEAFF.

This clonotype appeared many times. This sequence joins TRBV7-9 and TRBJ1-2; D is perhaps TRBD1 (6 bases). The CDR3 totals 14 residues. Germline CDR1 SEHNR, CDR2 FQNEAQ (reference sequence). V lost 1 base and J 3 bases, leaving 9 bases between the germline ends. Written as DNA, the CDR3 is TGTGCCAGCAGCTTAGGCAGGGGAGACTATGGCTACACCTTC. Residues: CASSLGRGDYGYTF.

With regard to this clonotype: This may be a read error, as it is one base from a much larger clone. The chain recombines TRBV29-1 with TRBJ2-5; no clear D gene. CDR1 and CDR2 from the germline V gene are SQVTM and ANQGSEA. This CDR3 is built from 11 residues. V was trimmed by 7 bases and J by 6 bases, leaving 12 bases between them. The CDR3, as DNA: TGCAGCGCTGGACCTCCGAAGACCCAGTACTTC. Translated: CSAGPPKTQYF. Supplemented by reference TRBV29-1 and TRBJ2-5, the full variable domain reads SAVISQKPSRDICQRGTSLTIQCQVDSQVTMMFWYRQQPGQSLTLIATANQGSEATYESGFVIDKFPISRPNLTFSTLTVSNMSPEDSSIYLCSAGPPKTQYFGPGTRLLVL.

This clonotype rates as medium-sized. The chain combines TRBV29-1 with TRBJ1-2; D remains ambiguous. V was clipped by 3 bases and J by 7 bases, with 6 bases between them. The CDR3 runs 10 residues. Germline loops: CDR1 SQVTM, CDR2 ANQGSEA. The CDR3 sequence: CSVEDSGYTF. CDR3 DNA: TGCAGCGTTGAGGATAGTGGCTACACCTTC.

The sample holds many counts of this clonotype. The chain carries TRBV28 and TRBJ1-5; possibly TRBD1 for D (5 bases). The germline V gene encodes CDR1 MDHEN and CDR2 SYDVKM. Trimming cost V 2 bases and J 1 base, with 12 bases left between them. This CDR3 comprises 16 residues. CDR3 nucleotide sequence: TGTGCCAGCAGTTTAAAGGCAGGGCTAAGCAATCAGCCCCAGCATTTT. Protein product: CASSLKAGLSNQPQHF.

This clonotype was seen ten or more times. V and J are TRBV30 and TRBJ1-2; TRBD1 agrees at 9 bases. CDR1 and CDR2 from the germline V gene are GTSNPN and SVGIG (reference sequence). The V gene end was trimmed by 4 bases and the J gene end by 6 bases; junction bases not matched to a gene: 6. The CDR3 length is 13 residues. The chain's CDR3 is CAWNYRQGDGYTF. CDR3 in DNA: TGTGCCTGGAATTACAGACAGGGGGATGGCTACACCTTC.

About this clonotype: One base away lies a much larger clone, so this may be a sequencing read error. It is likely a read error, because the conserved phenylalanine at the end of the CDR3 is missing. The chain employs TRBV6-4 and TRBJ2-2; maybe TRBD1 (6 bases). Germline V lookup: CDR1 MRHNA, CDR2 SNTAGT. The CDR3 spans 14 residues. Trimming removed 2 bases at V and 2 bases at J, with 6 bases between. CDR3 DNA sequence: TGTGCCAGCAGTGACGGGACAAACACCGGGGAGCTGTTTATT. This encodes CASSDGTNTGELFI.

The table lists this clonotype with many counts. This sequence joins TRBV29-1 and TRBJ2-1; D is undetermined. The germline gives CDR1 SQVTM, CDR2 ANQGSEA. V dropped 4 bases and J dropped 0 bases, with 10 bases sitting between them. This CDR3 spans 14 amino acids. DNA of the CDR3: TGCAGCGTTGGCGGCAGACGCTCCTACAATGAGCAGTTCTTC. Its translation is CSVGGRRSYNEQFF.

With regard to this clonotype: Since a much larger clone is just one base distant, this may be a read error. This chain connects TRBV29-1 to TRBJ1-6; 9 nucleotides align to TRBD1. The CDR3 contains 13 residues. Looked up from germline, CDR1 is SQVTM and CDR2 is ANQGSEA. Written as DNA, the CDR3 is TGCAGCGTCGGACAGGGGTCTGATTCACACCTCCACTTT. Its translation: CSVGQGSDSHLHF.

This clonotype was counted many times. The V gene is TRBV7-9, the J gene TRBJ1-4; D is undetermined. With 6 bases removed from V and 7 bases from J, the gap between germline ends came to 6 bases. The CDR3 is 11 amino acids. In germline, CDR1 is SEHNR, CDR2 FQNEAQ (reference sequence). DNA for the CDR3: TGTGCCAGCAGGGCGAGTGAAAAACTGTTTTTT. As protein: CASRASEKLFF.

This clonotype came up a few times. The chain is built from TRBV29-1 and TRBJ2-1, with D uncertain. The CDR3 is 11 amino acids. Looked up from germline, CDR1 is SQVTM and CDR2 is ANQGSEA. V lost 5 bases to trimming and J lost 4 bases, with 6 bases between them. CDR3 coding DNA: TGCAGCGTTCGAAGATACAATGAGCAGTTCTTC. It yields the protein CSVRRYNEQFF.

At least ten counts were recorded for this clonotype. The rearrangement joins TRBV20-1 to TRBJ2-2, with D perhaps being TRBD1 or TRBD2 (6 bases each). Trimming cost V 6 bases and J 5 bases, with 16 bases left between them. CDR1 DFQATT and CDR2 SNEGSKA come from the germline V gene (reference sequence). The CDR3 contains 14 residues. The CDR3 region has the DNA TGCAGTGCCGCCCGGGGGCCGGGGACCGGGGAGCTGTTTTTT. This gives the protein CSAARGPGTGELFF.

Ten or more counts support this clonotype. In DNA form, the CDR3 reads TGCGCCAGCAGCCAATCGAGCGGGAGGTATACCGGGGAGCTGTTTTTT. Amino acid sequence: CASSQSSGRYTGELFF. The chain joins TRBV5-1 to TRBJ2-2; 9 positions agree with TRBD2. V shed 4 bases, J shed 5 bases, and the junction held 9 bases outside the gene matches. The CDR3 extends over 16 amino acids. CDR1 and CDR2 (germline): SGHRS, YFSETQ.

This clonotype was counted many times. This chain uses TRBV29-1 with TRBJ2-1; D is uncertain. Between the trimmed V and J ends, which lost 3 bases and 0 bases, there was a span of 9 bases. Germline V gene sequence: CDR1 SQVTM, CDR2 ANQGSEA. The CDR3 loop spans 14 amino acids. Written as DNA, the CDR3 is TGCAGCGTTGACCGGGTTAGCTCCTACAATGAGCAGTTCTTC. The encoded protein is CSVDRVSSYNEQFF.

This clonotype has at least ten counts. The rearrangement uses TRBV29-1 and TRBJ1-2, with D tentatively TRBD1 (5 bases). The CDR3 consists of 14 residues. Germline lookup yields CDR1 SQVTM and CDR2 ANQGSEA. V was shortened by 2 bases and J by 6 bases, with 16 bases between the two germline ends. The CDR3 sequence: CSVEKGTRGHGYTF. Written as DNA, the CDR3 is TGCAGCGTTGAAAAAGGAACCCGGGGACATGGCTACACCTTC.

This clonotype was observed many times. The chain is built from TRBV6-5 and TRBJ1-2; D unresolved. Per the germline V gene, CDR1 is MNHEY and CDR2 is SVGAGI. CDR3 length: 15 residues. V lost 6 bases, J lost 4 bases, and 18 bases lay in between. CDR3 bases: TGTGCCAGCAGCCCCGACATCATGCTGGGCTATGGCTACACCTTC. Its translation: CASSPDIMLGYGYTF.

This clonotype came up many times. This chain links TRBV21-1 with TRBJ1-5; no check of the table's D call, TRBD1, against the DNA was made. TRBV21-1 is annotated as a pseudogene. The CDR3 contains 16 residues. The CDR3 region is CASSPRSREGGQPQHF. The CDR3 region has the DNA TGTGCCAGCAGCCCCCGGAGCAGGGAAGGGGGTCAGCCCCAGCATTTT.

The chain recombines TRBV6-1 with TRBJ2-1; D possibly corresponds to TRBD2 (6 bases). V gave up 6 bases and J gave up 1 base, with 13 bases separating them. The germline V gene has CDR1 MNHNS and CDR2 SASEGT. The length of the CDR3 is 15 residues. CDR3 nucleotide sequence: TGTGCCAGCAGCAGGCGGGGACGGTCCTACAATGAGCAGTTCTTC. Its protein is CASSRRGRSYNEQFF.

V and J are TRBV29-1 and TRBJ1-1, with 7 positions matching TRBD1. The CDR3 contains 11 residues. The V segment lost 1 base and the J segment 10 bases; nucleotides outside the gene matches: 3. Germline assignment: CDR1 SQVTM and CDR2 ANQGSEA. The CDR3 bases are TGCAGCGTTGAAGTAGGGGGCGTAGCTTTCTTT. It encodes CSVEVGGVAFF.

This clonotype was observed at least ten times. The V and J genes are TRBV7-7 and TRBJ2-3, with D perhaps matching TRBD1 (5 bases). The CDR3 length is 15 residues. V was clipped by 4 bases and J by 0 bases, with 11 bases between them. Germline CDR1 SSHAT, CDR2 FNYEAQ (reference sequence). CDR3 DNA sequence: TGTGCCAGCAGCTCAGGGTCCTCTAGCACAGATACGCAGTATTTT. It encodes CASSSGSSSTDTQYF.

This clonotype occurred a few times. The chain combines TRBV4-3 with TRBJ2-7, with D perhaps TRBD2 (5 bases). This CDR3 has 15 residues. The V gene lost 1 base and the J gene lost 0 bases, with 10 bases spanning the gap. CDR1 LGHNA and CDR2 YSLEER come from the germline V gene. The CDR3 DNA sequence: TGCGCCAGCAGCCAAGTCCCGGGGAGCTCCTACGAGCAGTACTTC. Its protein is CASSQVPGSSYEQYF.